This T cell receptor (beta chain) originates from a study of blood T cell repertoires in COVID-19. Background on the study: Specimens from acute and convalescent COVID-19 originated in the United States, Italy and Spain.

Trimming pared 5 bases from V and 3 bases from J, leaving 14 bases between. CDR3 size: 14 residues. Germline V gene sequence: CDR1 SEHNR, CDR2 FQNEAQ (reference sequence). Assay used: immunoSEQ multiplex PCR; TCRdb lists only in-frame clones, some missing. The sample shows roughly 50,000 clones, less than 90% of them seen only once. The receptor was isolated from a woman of 80 years or more with acute or convalescent COVID-19. The specimen was peripheral blood. The rearrangement joins TRBV7-9 to TRBJ2-7; the D gene is possibly TRBD1 (5 bases). The CDR3 sequence: CASSPKGYSYEQYF. CDR3 coding DNA: TGTGCCAGCAGCCCAAAGGGGTACAGCTACGAGCAGTACTTC.